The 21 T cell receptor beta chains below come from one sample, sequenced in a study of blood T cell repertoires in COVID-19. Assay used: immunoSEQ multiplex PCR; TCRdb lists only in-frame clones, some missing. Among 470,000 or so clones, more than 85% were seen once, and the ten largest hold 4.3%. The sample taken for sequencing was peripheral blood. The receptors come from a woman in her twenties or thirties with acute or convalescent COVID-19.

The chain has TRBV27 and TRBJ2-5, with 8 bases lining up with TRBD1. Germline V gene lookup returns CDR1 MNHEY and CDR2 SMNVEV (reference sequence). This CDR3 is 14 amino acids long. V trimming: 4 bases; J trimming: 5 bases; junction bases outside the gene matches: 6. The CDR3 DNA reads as TGTGCCAGCAGTTCAGGGGGCGGTGGGGAGACCCAGTACTTC. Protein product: CASSSGGGGETQYF.

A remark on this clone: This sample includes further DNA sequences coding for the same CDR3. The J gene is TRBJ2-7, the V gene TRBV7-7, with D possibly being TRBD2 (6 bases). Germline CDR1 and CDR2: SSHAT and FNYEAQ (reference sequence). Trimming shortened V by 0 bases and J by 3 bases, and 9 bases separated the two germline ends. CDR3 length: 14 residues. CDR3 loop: CASSLAPGDYEQYF. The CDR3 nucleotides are TGTGCCAGCAGCTTAGCGCCGGGGGACTACGAGCAGTACTTC.

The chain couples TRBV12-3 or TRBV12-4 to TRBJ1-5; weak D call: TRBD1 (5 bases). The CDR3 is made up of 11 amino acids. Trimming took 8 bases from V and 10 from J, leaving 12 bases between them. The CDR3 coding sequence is TGTGCCAGCGCCGGGGCGGGACCCCAGCATTTT. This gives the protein CASAGAGPQHF.

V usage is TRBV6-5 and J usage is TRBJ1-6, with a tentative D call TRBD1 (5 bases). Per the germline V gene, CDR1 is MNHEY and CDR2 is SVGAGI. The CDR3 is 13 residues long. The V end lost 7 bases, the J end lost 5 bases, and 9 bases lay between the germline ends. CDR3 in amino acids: CASNPGHNSPLHF. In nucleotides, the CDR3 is TGTGCCAGCAACCCAGGGCATAATTCACCCCTCCACTTT.

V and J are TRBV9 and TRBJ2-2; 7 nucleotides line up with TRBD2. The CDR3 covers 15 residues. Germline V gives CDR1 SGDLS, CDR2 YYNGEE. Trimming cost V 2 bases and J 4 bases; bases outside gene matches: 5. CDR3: CASSVTSQGTGELFF. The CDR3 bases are TGTGCCAGCAGCGTGACTAGCCAAGGCACCGGGGAGCTGTTTTTT.

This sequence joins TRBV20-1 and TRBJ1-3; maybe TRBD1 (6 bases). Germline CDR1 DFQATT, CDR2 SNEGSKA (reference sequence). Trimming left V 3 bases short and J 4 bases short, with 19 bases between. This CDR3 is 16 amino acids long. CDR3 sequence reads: CSASGQGLVMGNTIYF. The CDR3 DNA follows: TGCAGTGCTAGTGGGCAGGGGCTTGTCATGGGAAACACCATATATTTT.

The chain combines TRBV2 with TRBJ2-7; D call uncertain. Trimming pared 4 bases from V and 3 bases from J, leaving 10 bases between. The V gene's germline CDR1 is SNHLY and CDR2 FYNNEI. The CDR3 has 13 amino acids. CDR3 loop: CASSVERSYEQYF. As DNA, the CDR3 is TGTGCCAGCAGTGTAGAGAGGAGCTACGAGCAGTACTTC.

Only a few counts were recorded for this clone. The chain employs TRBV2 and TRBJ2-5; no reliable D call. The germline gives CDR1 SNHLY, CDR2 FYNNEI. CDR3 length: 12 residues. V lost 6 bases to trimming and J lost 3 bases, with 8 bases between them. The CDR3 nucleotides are TGTGCCAGCAGATCCGGAGAAGAGACCCAGTACTTC. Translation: CASRSGEETQYF.

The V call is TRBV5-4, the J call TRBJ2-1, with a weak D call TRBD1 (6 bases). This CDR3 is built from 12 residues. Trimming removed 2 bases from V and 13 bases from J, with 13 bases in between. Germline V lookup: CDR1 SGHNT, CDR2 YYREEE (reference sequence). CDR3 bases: TGTGCCAGCAGCTTTGGGGCAGGGGTTCAGTTCTTC. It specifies CASSFGAGVQFF.

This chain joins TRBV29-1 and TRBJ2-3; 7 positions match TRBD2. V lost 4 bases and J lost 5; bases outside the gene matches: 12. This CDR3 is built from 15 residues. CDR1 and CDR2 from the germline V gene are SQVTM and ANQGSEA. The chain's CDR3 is CSVGLAGEPVDTQYF. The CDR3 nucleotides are TGCAGCGTTGGACTAGCTGGGGAGCCAGTAGATACGCAGTATTTT.

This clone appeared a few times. The CDR3 here is CASSFPNSPLHF. As DNA, the CDR3 is TGCGCCAGCAGCTTCCCGAATTCACCCCTCCACTTT. The chain has TRBV5-1 and TRBJ1-6; the D is unclear. Germline CDR1 reads SGHRS; CDR2 reads YFSETQ. Trimming left V 2 bases short and J 7 bases short, with 4 bases between. This CDR3 has 12 residues.

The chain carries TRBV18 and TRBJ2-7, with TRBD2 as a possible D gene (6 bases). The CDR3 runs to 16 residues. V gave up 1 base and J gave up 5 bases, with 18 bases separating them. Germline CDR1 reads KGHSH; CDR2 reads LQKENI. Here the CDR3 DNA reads TGTGCCAGCTCACCACGGAGGGGCGCTACAATAGACGAGCAGTACTTC. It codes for CASSPRRGATIDEQYF.

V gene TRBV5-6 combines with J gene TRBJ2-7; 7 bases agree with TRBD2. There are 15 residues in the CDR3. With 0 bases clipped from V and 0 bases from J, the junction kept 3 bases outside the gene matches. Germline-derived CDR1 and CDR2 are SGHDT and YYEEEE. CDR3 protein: CASSLAGGSSYEQYF. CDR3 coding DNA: TGTGCCAGCAGCTTGGCGGGAGGATCCTCCTACGAGCAGTACTTC.

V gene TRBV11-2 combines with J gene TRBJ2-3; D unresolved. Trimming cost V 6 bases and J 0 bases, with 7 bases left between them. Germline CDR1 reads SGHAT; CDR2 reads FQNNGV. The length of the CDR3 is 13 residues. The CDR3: CASRSASTDTQYF. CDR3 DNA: TGTGCCAGCAGGAGTGCTAGCACAGATACGCAGTATTTT.

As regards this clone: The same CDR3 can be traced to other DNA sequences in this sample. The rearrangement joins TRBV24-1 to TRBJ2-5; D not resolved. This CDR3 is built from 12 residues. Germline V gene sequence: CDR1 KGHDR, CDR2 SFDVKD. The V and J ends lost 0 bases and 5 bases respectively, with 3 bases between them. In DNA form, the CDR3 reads TGTGCCACCAGTGATTTGGGCGAGACCCAGTACTTC. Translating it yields CATSDLGETQYF.

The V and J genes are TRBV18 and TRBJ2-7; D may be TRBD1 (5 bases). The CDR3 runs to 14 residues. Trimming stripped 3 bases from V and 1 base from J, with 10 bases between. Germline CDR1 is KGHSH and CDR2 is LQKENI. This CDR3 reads CASSPGHRSYEQYF. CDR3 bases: TGTGCCAGCTCACCGGGGCACCGATCCTACGAGCAGTACTTC.

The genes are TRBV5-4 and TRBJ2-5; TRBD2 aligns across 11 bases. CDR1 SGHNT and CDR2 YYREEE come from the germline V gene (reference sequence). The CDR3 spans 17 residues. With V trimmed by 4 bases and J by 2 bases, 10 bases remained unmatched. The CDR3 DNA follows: TGTGCCAGCAGCACCGGGACAGCTAGCGGGGGGCAAGAGACCCAGTACTTC. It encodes CASSTGTASGGQETQYF.

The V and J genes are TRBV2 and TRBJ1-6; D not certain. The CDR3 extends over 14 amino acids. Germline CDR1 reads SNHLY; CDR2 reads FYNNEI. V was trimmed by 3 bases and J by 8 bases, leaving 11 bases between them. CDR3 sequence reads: CASSDGRLDSPLHF. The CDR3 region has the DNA TGTGCCAGCAGTGATGGCAGGTTGGATTCACCCCTCCACTTT.

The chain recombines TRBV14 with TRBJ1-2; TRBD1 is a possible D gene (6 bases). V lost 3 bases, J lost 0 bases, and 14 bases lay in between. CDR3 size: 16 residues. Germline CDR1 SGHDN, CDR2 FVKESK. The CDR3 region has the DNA TGTGCCAGCAGCCAGAGAACAGGGTTGGCTAACTATGGCTACACCTTC. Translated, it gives CASSQRTGLANYGYTF.

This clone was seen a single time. The CDR3 DNA sequence: TGTGCCAGCAGCTTAGCTATCGGGGGGGCGCGGGATGAGCAGTTCTTC. This gives the protein CASSLAIGGARDEQFF. This chain connects TRBV11-3 to TRBJ2-1; 8 positions agree with TRBD2. The CDR3 runs to 16 residues. The ends lost 1 base at V and 8 bases at J; junction bases unmatched: 10. Germline V lookup: CDR1 SGHNT, CDR2 YENEEA.

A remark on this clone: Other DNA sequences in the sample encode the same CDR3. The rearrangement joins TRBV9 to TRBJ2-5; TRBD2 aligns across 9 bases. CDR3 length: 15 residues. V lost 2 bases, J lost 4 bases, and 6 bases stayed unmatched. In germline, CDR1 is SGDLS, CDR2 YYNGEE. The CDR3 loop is CASSVSGGVGETQYF. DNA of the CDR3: TGTGCCAGCAGCGTTAGCGGGGGCGTCGGAGAGACCCAGTACTTC.